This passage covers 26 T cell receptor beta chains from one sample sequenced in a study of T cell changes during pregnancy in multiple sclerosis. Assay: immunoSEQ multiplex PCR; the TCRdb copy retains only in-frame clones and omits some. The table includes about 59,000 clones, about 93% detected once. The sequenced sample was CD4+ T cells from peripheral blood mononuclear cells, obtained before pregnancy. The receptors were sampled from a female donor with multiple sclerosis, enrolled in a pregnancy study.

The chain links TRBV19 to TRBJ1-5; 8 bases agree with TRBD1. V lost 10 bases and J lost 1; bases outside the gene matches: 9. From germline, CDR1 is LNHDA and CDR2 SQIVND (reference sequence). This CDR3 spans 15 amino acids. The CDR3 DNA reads TGTGCCACCCAGGGGGCTAGTCTGAGCAATCAGCCCCAGCATTTT. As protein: CATQGASLSNQPQHF.

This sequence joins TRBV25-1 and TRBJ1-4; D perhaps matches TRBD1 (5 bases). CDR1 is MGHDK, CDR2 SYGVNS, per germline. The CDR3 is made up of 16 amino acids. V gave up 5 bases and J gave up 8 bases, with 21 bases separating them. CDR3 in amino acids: CASSMTNAREKEKLFF. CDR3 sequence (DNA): TGTGCCAGCAGTATGACGAACGCCAGGGAAAAAGAAAAACTGTTTTTT.

This CDR3 is CASSIRAYRGQETQYF. The CDR3 bases are TGTGCCAGTAGTATTAGGGCGTACAGGGGCCAAGAGACCCAGTACTTC. The V call is TRBV19, the J call TRBJ2-5; 7 nucleotides agree with TRBD1. J was trimmed by 1 base and V by 3 bases; bases with no gene match: 8. Germline V lookup: CDR1 LNHDA, CDR2 SQIVND (reference sequence). The CDR3 is made up of 16 amino acids.

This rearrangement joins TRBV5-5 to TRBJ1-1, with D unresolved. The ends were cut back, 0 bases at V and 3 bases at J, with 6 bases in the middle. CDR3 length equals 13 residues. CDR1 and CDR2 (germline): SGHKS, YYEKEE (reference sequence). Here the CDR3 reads CASSLAGYTEAFF. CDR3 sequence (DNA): TGTGCCAGCAGCTTGGCAGGCTACACTGAAGCTTTCTTT.

CDR3 loop: CASRTGNTEAFF. Here the CDR3 DNA reads TGCGCCAGCAGAACAGGGAACACTGAAGCTTTCTTT. The J gene is TRBJ1-1, the V gene TRBV10-2; a possible D gene is TRBD1 (5 bases). Germline V gene data show CDR1 as WSHSY and CDR2 as SAAADI. The CDR3 consists of 12 residues. V was clipped by 6 bases and J by 1 base, with 6 bases between them.

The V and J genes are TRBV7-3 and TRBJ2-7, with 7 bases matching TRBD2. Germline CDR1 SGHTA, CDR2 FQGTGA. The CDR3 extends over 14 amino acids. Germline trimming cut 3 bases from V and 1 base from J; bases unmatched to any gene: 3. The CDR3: CASSLSGDSYEQYF. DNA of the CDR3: TGTGCCAGCAGCTTGAGCGGGGATTCCTACGAGCAGTACTTC.

The CDR3 region is CASSPGQRNEKLFF. The CDR3 DNA follows: TGTGCCAGCAGCCCAGGGCAACGTAATGAAAAACTGTTTTTT. The J gene is TRBJ1-4, the V gene TRBV6-1, with D possibly matching TRBD1 (5 bases). Per germline, CDR1 MNHNS and CDR2 SASEGT. V was trimmed by 6 bases and J by 4 bases, leaving 12 bases between them. The CDR3 extends over 14 amino acids.

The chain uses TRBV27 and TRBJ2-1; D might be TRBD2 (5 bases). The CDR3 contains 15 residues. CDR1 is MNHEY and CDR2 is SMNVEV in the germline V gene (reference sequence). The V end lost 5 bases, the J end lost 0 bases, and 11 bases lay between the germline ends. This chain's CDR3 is CASSRLGSSYNEQFF. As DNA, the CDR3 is TGTGCCAGCAGTAGGTTGGGGAGCTCCTACAATGAGCAGTTCTTC.

The CDR3 DNA sequence: TGCAGCACTCAGGGGGCGCTTGGTGAGACCCAGTACTTC. The encoded protein is CSTQGALGETQYF. V usage is TRBV29-1 and J usage is TRBJ2-5, with 8 bases fitting TRBD1. This CDR3 is built from 13 residues. Germline V gene lookup returns CDR1 SQVTM and CDR2 ANQGSEA. V trimming: 8 bases; J trimming: 5 bases; junction bases outside the gene matches: 10. Variable domain in full (rest from reference TRBV29-1 and TRBJ2-5): SAVISQKPSRDICQRGTSLTIQCQVDSQVTMMFWYRQQPGQSLTLIATANQGSEATYESGFVIDKFPISRPNLTFSTLTVSNMSPEDSSIYLCSTQGALGETQYFGPGTRLLVL.

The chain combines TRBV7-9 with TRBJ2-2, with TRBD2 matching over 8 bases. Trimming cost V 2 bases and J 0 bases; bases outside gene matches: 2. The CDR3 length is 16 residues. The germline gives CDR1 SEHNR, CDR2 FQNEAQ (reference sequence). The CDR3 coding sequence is TGTGCCAGCAGCTTACAAGCGGGAGCGAACACCGGGGAGCTGTTTTTT. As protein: CASSLQAGANTGELFF.

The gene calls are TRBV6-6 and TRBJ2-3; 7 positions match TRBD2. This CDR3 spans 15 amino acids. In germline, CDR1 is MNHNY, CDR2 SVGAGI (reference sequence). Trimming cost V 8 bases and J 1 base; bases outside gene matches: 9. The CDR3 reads CASGLGGSRTDTQYF. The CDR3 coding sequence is TGTGCCAGCGGACTCGGCGGGAGCCGCACAGATACGCAGTATTTT.

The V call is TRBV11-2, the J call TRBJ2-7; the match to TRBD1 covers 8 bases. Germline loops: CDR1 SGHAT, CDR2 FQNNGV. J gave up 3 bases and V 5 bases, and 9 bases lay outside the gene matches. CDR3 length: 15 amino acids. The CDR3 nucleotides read TGTGCCAGCAGCACGTGGACAGGGCTGTTCTACGAGCAGTACTTC. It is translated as CASSTWTGLFYEQYF.

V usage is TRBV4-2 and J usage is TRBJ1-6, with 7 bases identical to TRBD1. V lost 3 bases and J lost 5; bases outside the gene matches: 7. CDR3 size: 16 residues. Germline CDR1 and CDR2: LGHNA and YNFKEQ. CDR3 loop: CASSQDRSINNSPLHF. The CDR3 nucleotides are TGTGCCAGCAGCCAGGACAGGTCCATTAATAATTCACCCCTCCACTTT.

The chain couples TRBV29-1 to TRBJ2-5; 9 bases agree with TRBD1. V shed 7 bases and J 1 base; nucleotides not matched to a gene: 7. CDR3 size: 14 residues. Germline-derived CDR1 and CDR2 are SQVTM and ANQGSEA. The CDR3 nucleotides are TGCAGCGACCTGGACAGGGGCACCCAAGAGACCCAGTACTTC. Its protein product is CSDLDRGTQETQYF.

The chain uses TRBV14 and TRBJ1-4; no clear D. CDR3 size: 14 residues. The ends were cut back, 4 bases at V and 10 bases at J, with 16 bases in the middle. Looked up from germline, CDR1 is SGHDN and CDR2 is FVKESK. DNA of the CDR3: TGTGCCAGCAGCCGGTCGGGGTATAGCGGAAAACTGTTTTTT. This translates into CASSRSGYSGKLFF.

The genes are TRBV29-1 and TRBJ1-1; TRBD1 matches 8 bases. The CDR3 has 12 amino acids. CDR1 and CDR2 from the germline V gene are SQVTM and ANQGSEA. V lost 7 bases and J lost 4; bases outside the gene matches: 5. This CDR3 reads CSATGQGTEAFF. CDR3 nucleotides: TGCAGCGCTACCGGACAGGGCACTGAAGCTTTCTTT. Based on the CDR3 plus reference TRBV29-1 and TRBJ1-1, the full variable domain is SAVISQKPSRDICQRGTSLTIQCQVDSQVTMMFWYRQQPGQSLTLIATANQGSEATYESGFVIDKFPISRPNLTFSTLTVSNMSPEDSSIYLCSATGQGTEAFFGQGTRLTVV.

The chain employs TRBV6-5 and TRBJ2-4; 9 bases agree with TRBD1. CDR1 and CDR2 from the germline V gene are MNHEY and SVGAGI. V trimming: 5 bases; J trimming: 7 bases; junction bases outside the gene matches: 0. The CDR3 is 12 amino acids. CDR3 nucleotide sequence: TGTGCCAGCAGTGGGACAGGGAACATTCAGTACTTC. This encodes CASSGTGNIQYF.

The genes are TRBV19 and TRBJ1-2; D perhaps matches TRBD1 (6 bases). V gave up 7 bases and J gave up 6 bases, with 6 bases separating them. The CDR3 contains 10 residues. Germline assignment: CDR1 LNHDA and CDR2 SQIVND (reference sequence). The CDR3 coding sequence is TGTGCCAGTAAGGGGGATGGCTACACCTTC. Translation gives CASKGDGYTF.

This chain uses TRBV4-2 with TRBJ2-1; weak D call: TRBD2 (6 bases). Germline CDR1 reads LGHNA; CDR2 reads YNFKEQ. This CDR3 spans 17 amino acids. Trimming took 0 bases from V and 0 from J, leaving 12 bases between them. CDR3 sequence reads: CASSQDGSGGSYNEQFF. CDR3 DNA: TGTGCCAGCAGCCAAGACGGTAGCGGAGGCTCCTACAATGAGCAGTTCTTC.

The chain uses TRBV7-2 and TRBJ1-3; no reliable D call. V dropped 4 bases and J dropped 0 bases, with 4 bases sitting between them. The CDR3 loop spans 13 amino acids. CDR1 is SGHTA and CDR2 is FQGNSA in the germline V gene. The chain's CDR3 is CASSSLSGNTIYF. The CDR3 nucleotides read TGTGCCAGCAGCTCTCTCTCTGGAAACACCATATATTTT.

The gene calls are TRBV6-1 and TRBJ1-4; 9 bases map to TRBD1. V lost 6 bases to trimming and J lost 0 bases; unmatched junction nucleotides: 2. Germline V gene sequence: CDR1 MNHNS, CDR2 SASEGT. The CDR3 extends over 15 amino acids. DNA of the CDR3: TGTGCCAGCAGGACAGGGGGGCCAACTAATGAAAAACTGTTTTTT. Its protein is CASRTGGPTNEKLFF.

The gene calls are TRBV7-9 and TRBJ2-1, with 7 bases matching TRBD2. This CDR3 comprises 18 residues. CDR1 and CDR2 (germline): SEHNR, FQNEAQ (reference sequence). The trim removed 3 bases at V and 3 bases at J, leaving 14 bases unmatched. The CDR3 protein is CASSFYPSGGGIYNEQFF. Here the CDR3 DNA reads TGTGCCAGCAGCTTCTACCCATCCGGGGGAGGGATCTACAATGAGCAGTTCTTC.

CDR3 sequence: CASSSAGGGYGYTF. The CDR3 DNA reads as TGTGCCAGCAGCTCCGCGGGGGGCGGGTATGGCTACACCTTC. This sequence joins TRBV7-3 and TRBJ1-2, with D perhaps matching TRBD1 (6 bases). V was cut by 4 bases and J by 5 bases, with 14 bases left in between. Germline V gives CDR1 SGHTA, CDR2 FQGTGA. CDR3 length: 14 amino acids.

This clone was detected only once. The CDR3 DNA reads TGTGCCAGCAGACCCGGACTAGCGGGAGGAGGAGAGACCCAGTACTTC. Translated, it gives CASRPGLAGGGETQYF. This rearrangement joins TRBV14 to TRBJ2-5; the match to TRBD2 covers 14 bases. Germline CDR1 reads SGHDN; CDR2 reads FVKESK. The CDR3 totals 16 residues. The V and J ends lost 6 bases and 4 bases, in that order; junction bases with no gene match: 7. Based on the CDR3 plus reference TRBV14 and TRBJ2-5, the full variable domain is EAGVTQFPSHSVIEKGQTVTLRCDPISGHDNLYWYRRVMGKEIKFLLHFVKESKQDESGMPNNRFLAERTGGTYSTLKVQPAELEDSGVYFCASRPGLAGGGETQYFGPGTRLLVL.

The CDR3 DNA is TGTGCCAGCTCGGCGCTAGAGACCGGGGAGCTGTTTTTT. Amino acids: CASSALETGELFF. The J gene is TRBJ2-2, the V gene TRBV18; D not certain. The CDR3 runs to 13 residues. The V gene lost 6 bases and the J gene lost 5 bases, with 10 bases spanning the gap. Germline CDR1 is KGHSH and CDR2 is LQKENI.

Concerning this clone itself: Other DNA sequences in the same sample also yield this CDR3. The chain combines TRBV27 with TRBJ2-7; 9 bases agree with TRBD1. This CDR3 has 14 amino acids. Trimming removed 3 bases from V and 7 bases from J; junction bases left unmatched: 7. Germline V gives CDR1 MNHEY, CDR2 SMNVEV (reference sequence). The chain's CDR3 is CASSFVQGAGEQYF. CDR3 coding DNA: TGTGCCAGCAGTTTTGTACAGGGGGCTGGTGAGCAGTACTTC.